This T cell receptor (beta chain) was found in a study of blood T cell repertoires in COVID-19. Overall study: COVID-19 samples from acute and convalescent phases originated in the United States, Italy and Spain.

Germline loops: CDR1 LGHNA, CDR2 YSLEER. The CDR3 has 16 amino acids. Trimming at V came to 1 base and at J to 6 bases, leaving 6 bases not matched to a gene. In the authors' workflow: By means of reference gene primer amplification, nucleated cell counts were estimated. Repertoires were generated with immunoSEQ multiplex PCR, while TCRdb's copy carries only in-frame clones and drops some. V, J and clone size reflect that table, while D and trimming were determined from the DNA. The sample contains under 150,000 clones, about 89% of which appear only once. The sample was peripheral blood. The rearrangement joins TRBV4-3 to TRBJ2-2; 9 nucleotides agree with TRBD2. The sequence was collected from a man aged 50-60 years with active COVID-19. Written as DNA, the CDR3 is TGCGCCAGCAGCCAAGTCTTGGCTAGCGGGGCCGGGGAGCTGTTTTTT. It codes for CASSQVLASGAGELFF.